The 24 T cell receptor beta chains presented below share a single source sample, sequenced in a study of blood T cell repertoires in COVID-19. The data were produced by immunoSEQ multiplex PCR, yet TCRdb's version contains in-frame clones alone and is incomplete. The sample includes roughly 200,000 clones, over 70% seen only once; the top ten take approximately 9%. Sequenced input: peripheral blood. The receptors here all came from a man in his forties with active or convalescent COVID-19.

This chain connects TRBV5-6 to TRBJ1-2; D is possibly TRBD1 (6 bases). This CDR3 has 14 residues. Trimming shortened V by 5 bases and J by 6 bases, and 17 bases separated the two germline ends. CDR1 and CDR2 (germline): SGHDT, YYEEEE. This CDR3 is CASSFQGRGDGYTF. CDR3 coding DNA: TGTGCCAGCAGTTTCCAGGGGAGAGGCGATGGCTACACCTTC.

The chain links TRBV6-5 to TRBJ1-1, with D hard to call. The CDR3 totals 12 residues. From germline, CDR1 is MNHEY and CDR2 SVGAGI. V gave up 4 bases and J gave up 1 base, with 4 bases separating them. The CDR3 loop reads CASSSRNTEAFF. DNA of the CDR3: TGTGCCAGCAGTTCCCGGAACACTGAAGCTTTCTTT.

The chain recombines TRBV5-1 with TRBJ2-1; 8 nucleotides agree with TRBD2. CDR3 size: 15 residues. Germline V gene lookup returns CDR1 SGHRS and CDR2 YFSETQ. The V segment lost 0 bases and the J segment 8 bases; nucleotides outside the gene matches: 7. In nucleotides, the CDR3 is TGCGCCAGCAGCTTGGGGAGCGGGAGTACAGATGAGCAGTTCTTC. The encoded protein is CASSLGSGSTDEQFF. Full variable domain (remainder filled in from reference TRBV5-1 and TRBJ2-1): KAGVTQTPRYLIKTRGQQVTLSCSPISGHRSVSWYQQTPGQGLQFLFEYFSETQRNKGNFPGRFSGRQFSNSRSEMNVSTLELGDSALYLCASSLGSGSTDEQFFGPGTRLTVL.

The chain combines TRBV4-1 with TRBJ2-3; tentatively, D is TRBD1 (6 bases). CDR3 length: 15 amino acids. Germline V gives CDR1 MGHRA, CDR2 YSYEKL. Trimming removed 0 bases from V and 6 bases from J, with 13 bases in between. CDR3: CASSQELQGGDTQYF. For the CDR3, the DNA is TGCGCCAGCAGCCAAGAGTTACAGGGTGGGGATACGCAGTATTTT.

Concerning this clone: This sample includes further DNA sequences coding for the same CDR3. The rearrangement joins TRBV5-4 to TRBJ2-1, with D possibly TRBD2 on 5 matching bases. This CDR3 has 15 residues. Trimming stripped 0 bases from V and 0 bases from J, with 7 bases between. Germline lookup yields CDR1 SGHNT and CDR2 YYREEE (reference sequence). The CDR3 DNA sequence: TGTGCCAGCAGCTTGGGAGGGAGCTCCTACAATGAGCAGTTCTTC. Translated, it gives CASSLGGSSYNEQFF. The variable domain in full, completed from reference TRBV5-4 and TRBJ2-1, reads ETGVTQSPTHLIKTRGQQVTLRCSSQSGHNTVSWYQQALGQGPQFIFQYYREEENGRGNFPPRFSGLQFPNYSSELNVNALELDDSALYLCASSLGGSSYNEQFFGPGTRLTVL.

The rearrangement joins TRBV11-2 to TRBJ1-5, with a possible D match to TRBD1 (5 bases). Trimming took off 0 bases at V and 1 base at J, with 13 bases between the two ends. This CDR3 has 17 residues. CDR1 SGHAT and CDR2 FQNNGV come from the germline V gene. CDR3 region: CASSLDGRGRSNQPQHF. The CDR3 nucleotides are TGTGCCAGCAGCTTAGATGGCCGGGGGAGAAGCAATCAGCCCCAGCATTTT.

This chain connects TRBV12-3 or TRBV12-4 to TRBJ1-5; D not certain. Trimming took off 6 bases at V and 7 bases at J, with 10 bases between the two ends. CDR3 length: 12 residues. The DNA for the CDR3 is TGTGCCAGCAGACCGGGAGGGCAGCCCCAGCATTTT. Its translation: CASRPGGQPQHF.

J is TRBJ2-7 and V is TRBV7-2, with a weak D call TRBD2 (6 bases). Looked up from germline, CDR1 is SGHTA and CDR2 is FQGNSA. This CDR3 is 14 amino acids long. V was shortened by 1 base and J by 12 bases, with 19 bases between the two germline ends. CDR3 sequence reads: CASSLGGGGDFRYF. For the CDR3, the DNA is TGTGCCAGCAGCTTAGGGGGCGGCGGGGACTTTCGGTACTTC.

This chain joins TRBV9 and TRBJ1-1; D may be TRBD1 (5 bases). The CDR3 is 13 amino acids. Germline CDR1 and CDR2: SGDLS and YYNGEE. V gave up 4 bases and J gave up 4 bases, with 11 bases separating them. CDR3: CASSPGTGTEAFF. Written as DNA, the CDR3 is TGTGCCAGCAGCCCCGGGACTGGCACTGAAGCTTTCTTT.

The rearrangement joins TRBV7-2 to TRBJ1-6, with TRBD1 identical over 10 bases. This CDR3 has 15 amino acids. V lost 5 bases and J lost 7; bases outside the gene matches: 5. In germline, CDR1 is SGHTA, CDR2 FQGNSA. In DNA, the CDR3 is TGTGCCAGCAGCCCCTGGGACAGGGGAAATTCACCCCTCCACTTT. Translation: CASSPWDRGNSPLHF.

The chain joins TRBV7-3 to TRBJ2-3; 15 bases map to TRBD2. Germline CDR1 SGHTA, CDR2 FQGTGA. The ends lost 5 bases at V and 1 base at J; junction bases unmatched: 1. This CDR3 is 16 amino acids long. This CDR3 reads CASSRTSGGGTDTQYF. The CDR3 DNA follows: TGTGCCAGCAGCCGGACTAGCGGGGGGGGCACAGATACGCAGTATTTT.

The sample holds a few counts of this clone. This chain uses TRBV10-3 with TRBJ1-1; tentative D call: TRBD1 (5 bases). Germline V gene data show CDR1 as ENHRY and CDR2 as SYGVKD. V shed 10 bases and J shed 0 bases, with 18 bases lying between them. This CDR3 is 15 amino acids long. The CDR3 reads CATLPTTAMNTEAFF. The CDR3, as DNA: TGTGCCACCCTACCGACGACAGCTATGAACACTGAAGCTTTCTTT.

The chain uses TRBV6-5 and TRBJ1-2, with D perhaps TRBD1 (5 bases). The CDR3 length is 13 residues. The V and J ends lost 6 bases and 8 bases respectively, with 16 bases between them. Germline V lookup: CDR1 MNHEY, CDR2 SVGAGI. The CDR3 DNA is TGTGCCAGCAGCCCCTCCGGGGGGGTCGGCTACACCTTC. Translated: CASSPSGGVGYTF.

This chain uses TRBV27 with TRBJ2-5, with 7 positions matching TRBD1. V trimming: 3 bases; J trimming: 4 bases; junction bases outside the gene matches: 14. The CDR3 has 17 amino acids. CDR1 MNHEY and CDR2 SMNVEV come from the germline V gene (reference sequence). The CDR3 DNA follows: TGTGCCAGCAGTTTTCCCCACGACAGGGTCGACGGAGAGACCCAGTACTTC. Amino acid sequence: CASSFPHDRVDGETQYF.

The chain links TRBV7-2 to TRBJ1-1; TRBD1 is a possible D gene (5 bases). With 5 bases removed from V and 6 bases from J, the gap between germline ends came to 16 bases. Germline values: CDR1 SGHTA, CDR2 FQGNSA. The CDR3 runs 14 residues. This chain's CDR3 is CASSPPPAGAEAFF. The CDR3 DNA sequence: TGTGCCAGCAGCCCCCCCCCGGCGGGGGCTGAAGCTTTCTTT. The full variable domain, rest sourced from reference TRBV7-2 and TRBJ1-1, is GAGVSQSPSNKVTEKGKDVELRCDPISGHTALYWYRQSLGQGLEFLIYFQGNSAPDKSGLPSDRFSAERTGGSVSTLTIQRTQQEDSAVYLCASSPPPAGAEAFFGQGTRLTVV.

The V and J genes are TRBV19 and TRBJ1-6; D is undetermined. CDR1 and CDR2 from the germline V gene are LNHDA and SQIVND (reference sequence). Trimming removed 9 bases from V and 13 bases from J, with 19 bases in between. This CDR3 contains 13 residues. CDR3 DNA sequence: TGTGCCAGCTCGACGGGGAGAGGAGATCCCCTCCACTTT. This sequence encodes CASSTGRGDPLHF. Full variable domain (remainder filled in from reference TRBV19 and TRBJ1-6): DGGITQSPKYLFRKEGQNVTLSCEQNLNHDAMYWYRQDPGQGLRLIYYSQIVNDFQKGDIAEGYSVSREKKESFPLTVTSAQKNPTAFYLCASSTGRGDPLHFGNGTRLTVT.

This sequence joins TRBV9 and TRBJ1-1, with D possibly matching TRBD1 (6 bases). In germline, CDR1 is SGDLS, CDR2 YYNGEE. There are 15 residues in the CDR3. V lost 0 bases, J lost 0 bases, and 9 bases lay in between. The chain's CDR3 is CASSVGGQMNTEAFF. For the CDR3, the DNA is TGTGCCAGCAGCGTAGGAGGACAGATGAACACTGAAGCTTTCTTT.

CDR3 loop: CASRPGRTGENQPQHF. Here the CDR3 DNA reads TGTGCCAGCAGACCCGGCCGGACAGGGGAAAATCAGCCCCAGCATTTT. The chain links TRBV6-6 to TRBJ1-5, with TRBD1 matching over 9 bases. The CDR3 consists of 16 residues. V was clipped by 6 bases and J by 4 bases; unmatched bases: 10. Germline lookup yields CDR1 MNHNY and CDR2 SVGAGI (reference sequence).

The chain is built from TRBV7-2 and TRBJ2-1, with 9 positions matching TRBD1. In germline, CDR1 is SGHTA, CDR2 FQGNSA. The CDR3 loop spans 15 amino acids. J lost 4 bases, V lost 5 bases, and 6 bases had no gene match. Here the CDR3 DNA reads TGTGCCAGCAGCCTAGGGACAGGGATTTACAATGAGCAGTTCTTC. This sequence encodes CASSLGTGIYNEQFF.

J is TRBJ2-2 and V is TRBV6-1, with unresolved D. This CDR3 has 12 amino acids. V dropped 1 base and J dropped 9 bases, with 6 bases sitting between them. Germline-derived CDR1 and CDR2 are MNHNS and SASEGT. The CDR3 bases are TGTGCCAGCAGTGAAGTTTTAAGGGAGCTGTTTTTT. Translated: CASSEVLRELFF.

CDR3 nucleotides: TGTGCCAGCAACCAGAATGCAGGGAATTGGCAGCCCCAGCATTTT. Translation: CASNQNAGNWQPQHF. The chain links TRBV28 to TRBJ1-5; the D gene is possibly TRBD1 (5 bases). CDR3 length: 15 amino acids. Between the trimmed V and J ends, which lost 7 bases and 7 bases, there was a span of 20 bases. Looked up from germline, CDR1 is MDHEN and CDR2 is SYDVKM.

This clone was seen a handful of times. The rearrangement links TRBV7-2 to TRBJ2-7, with D uncertain. Trimming cost V 5 bases and J 6 bases, with 14 bases left between them. The CDR3 runs to 13 residues. Germline V gene lookup returns CDR1 SGHTA and CDR2 FQGNSA. CDR3 nucleotides: TGTGCCAGCAGCCCAGGAATTATACGCGAGCAGTACTTC. It encodes CASSPGIIREQYF.

The chain is built from TRBV7-8 and TRBJ1-2; 7 nucleotides match TRBD1. The CDR3 runs to 15 residues. Germline CDR1 is SGHVS and CDR2 is FQNEAQ. V trimming: 5 bases; J trimming: 4 bases; junction bases outside the gene matches: 10. For the CDR3, the DNA is TGTGCCAGCAGCCTACGGGACAGCGAGAGCTATGGCTACACCTTC. This sequence encodes CASSLRDSESYGYTF.

This clone was seen once. The chain couples TRBV9 to TRBJ2-2, with TRBD2 matching over 7 bases. Germline V gene data show CDR1 as SGDLS and CDR2 as YYNGEE. V gave up 4 bases and J gave up 2 bases; unmatched junction bases: 8. The CDR3 sequence is 16 residues long. CDR3 amino acids: CASSPYPGGNTGELFF. The CDR3 DNA sequence: TGTGCCAGCAGCCCATACCCGGGGGGTAACACCGGGGAGCTGTTTTTT.